The clone carrying this TCR beta chain came up many times. Its antigen remains unidentified. V lost 0 bases, J lost 6 bases, and 7 bases stayed unmatched. This CDR3 has 15 amino acids. CDR1 SGDLS and CDR2 YYNGEE come from the germline V gene. This entry belongs to a study of CD8 T cells in ankylosing spondylitis. Study-level results: Disease-linked clones bore a CD8+ phenotype and were relatively rare in peripheral blood.

TCRdb analysed the 5' RACE reads with MiXCR anew, one entry per CDR3 protein. This table has around 40,000 distinct CDR3 sequences, 2.5% to 3% appearing once. This chain connects TRBV9 to TRBJ2-3; TRBD1 agrees at 7 bases. This TCR was sampled from a male donor with ankylosing spondylitis or in good health (not recorded which). Sequencing input: blood, either unsorted or a sorted T cell fraction (not recorded which). The CDR3 bases are TGTGCCAGCAGCGTAGAGGGGGCTAGACTGGATACGCAGTATTTT. Translated: CASSVEGARLDTQYF.